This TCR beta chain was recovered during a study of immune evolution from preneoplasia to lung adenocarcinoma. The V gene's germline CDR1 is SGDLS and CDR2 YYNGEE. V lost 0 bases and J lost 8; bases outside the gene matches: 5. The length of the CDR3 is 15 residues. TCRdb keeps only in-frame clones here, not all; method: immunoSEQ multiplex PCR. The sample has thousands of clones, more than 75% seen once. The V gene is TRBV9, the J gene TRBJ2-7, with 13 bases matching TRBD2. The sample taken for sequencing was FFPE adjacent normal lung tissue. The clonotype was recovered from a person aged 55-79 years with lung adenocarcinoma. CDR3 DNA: TGTGCCAGCAGCGTAGCCGGGACTAGCGGGGAGCAGCAGTACTTC. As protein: CASSVAGTSGEQQYF. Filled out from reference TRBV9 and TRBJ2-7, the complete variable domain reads DSGVTQTPKHLITATGQRVTLRCSPRSGDLSVYWYQQSLDQGLQFLIQYYNGEERAKGNILERFSAQQFPDLHSELNLSSLELGDSALYFCASSVAGTSGEQQYFGPGTRLTVT.